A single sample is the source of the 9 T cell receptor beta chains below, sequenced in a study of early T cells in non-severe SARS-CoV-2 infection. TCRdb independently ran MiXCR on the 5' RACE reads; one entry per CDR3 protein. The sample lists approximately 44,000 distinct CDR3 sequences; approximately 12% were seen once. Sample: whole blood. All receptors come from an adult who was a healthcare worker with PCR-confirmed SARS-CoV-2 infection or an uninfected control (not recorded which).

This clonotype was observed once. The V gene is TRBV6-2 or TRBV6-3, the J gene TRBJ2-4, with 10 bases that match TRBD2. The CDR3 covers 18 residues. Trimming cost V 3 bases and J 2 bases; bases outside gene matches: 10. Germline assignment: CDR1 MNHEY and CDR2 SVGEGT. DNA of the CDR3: TGTGCCAGCAGTTATTCTCCTAGCGGGAGAGGAACCAAAAACATTCAGTACTTC. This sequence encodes CASSYSPSGRGTKNIQYF.

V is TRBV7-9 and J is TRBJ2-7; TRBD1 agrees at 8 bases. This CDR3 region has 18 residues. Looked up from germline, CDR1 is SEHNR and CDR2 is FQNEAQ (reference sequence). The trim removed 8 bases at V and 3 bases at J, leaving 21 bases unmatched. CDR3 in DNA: TGTGCCAGCTCCCCGGTCTGGACAGGGAAATCTTTAGGCTACGAGCAGTACTTC. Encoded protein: CASSPVWTGKSLGYEQYF.

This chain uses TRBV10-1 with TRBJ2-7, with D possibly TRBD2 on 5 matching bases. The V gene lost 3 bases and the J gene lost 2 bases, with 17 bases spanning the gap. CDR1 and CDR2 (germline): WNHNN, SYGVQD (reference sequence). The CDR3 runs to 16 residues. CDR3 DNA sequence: TGCGCCAGCAGTGAAGGTTCGGGGAGTAGCACCTACGAGCAGTACTTC. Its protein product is CASSEGSGSSTYEQYF.

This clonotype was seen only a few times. The DNA for the CDR3 is TGCGCCAGCAGAGAGGACAGGGCGAACACCGGGGAGCTGTTTTTT. This codes for CASREDRANTGELFF. The gene calls are TRBV10-1 and TRBJ2-2; 8 bases are a match to TRBD1. CDR3 size: 15 residues. The germline CDR1 and CDR2 sequences are WNHNN and SYGVQD (reference sequence). J was trimmed by 0 bases and V by 6 bases; bases with no gene match: 3.

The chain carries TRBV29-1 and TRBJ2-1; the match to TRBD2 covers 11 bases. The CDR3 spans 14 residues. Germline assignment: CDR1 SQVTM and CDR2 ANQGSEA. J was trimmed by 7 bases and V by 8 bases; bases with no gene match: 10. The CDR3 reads CSFTLAGAGNEQFF. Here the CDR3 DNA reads TGCAGCTTCACACTAGCGGGAGCAGGTAATGAGCAGTTCTTC.

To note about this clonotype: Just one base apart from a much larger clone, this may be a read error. CDR3 coding DNA: TGTGCCAGCAGTTACCGGGAGGCCAGTTCGCAGTATTTT. This codes for CASSYREASSQYF. The rearrangement links TRBV6-2 or TRBV6-3 to TRBJ2-3; 7 bases agree with TRBD2. V shed 2 bases and J 10 bases; nucleotides not matched to a gene: 6. Looked up from germline, CDR1 is MNHEY and CDR2 is SVGEGT. This CDR3 has 13 residues.

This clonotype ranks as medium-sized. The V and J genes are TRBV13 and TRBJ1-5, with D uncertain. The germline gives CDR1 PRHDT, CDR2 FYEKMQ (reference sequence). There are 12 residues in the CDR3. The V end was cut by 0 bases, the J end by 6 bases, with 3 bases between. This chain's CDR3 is CASSLGPQPQHF. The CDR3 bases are TGTGCCAGCAGCTTAGGACCTCAGCCCCAGCATTTT. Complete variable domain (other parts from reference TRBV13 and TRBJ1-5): AAGVIQSPRHLIKEKRETATLKCYPIPRHDTVYWYQQGPGQDPQFLISFYEKMQSDKGSIPDRFSAQQFSDYHSELNMSSLELGDSALYFCASSLGPQPQHFGDGTRLSIL.

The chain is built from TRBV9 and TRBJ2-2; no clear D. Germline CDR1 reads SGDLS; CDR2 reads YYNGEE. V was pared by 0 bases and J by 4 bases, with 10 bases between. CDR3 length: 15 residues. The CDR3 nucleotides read TGTGCCAGCAGCGTAGAAGGGAACCCCACCGGGGAGCTGTTTTTT. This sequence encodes CASSVEGNPTGELFF.

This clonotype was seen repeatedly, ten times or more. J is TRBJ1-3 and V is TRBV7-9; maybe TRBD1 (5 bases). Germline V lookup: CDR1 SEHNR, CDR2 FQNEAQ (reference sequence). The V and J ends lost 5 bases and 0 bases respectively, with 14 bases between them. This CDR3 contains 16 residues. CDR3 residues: CASSPYDSTSGNTIYF. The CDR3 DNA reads TGTGCCAGCAGCCCATACGACAGTACCTCTGGAAACACCATATATTTT.